This T cell receptor (beta chain) stems from a study of blood T cell repertoires in COVID-19. The germline V gene has CDR1 SGHNT and CDR2 YENEEA. V shed 3 bases and J shed 6 bases, with 18 bases lying between them. The CDR3 extends over 17 amino acids. Only in-frame clones appear in the TCRdb table, and some are missing; sequencing was by immunoSEQ multiplex PCR. The sample yields around 280,000 clones, 90% seen once. This rearrangement joins TRBV11-3 to TRBJ1-6; D is possibly TRBD1 (6 bases). This TCR was sampled from a woman in her late teens or twenties with acute COVID-19. The sequencing input was PBMCs or T cells enriched from blood (not recorded which). The CDR3: CASSLEAKTGRNSPLHF. The CDR3 bases are TGTGCCAGCAGCTTGGAGGCGAAGACAGGACGTAATTCACCCCTCCACTTT.